One TCR beta chain is described in this entry. The CDR3 runs to 17 residues. V trimming: 0 bases; J trimming: 4 bases; junction bases outside the gene matches: 8. Germline V lookup: CDR1 SGHVS, CDR2 FNYEAQ. TCRdb reprocessed the 5' RACE reads with MiXCR, giving one entry per CDR3 protein. The data show hundreds of thousands of distinct CDR3 sequences, with about 7.6% seen just once and 1.5% to 2% held by the top ten. The data are from a study of identical twins. This sample also appeared in a second study, on yellow fever vaccine responses in identical twins.

This TCR was recovered from a woman under 30 in good health. Sequencing was performed on PBMCs. This rearrangement joins TRBV7-6 to TRBJ2-7, with TRBD2 matching over 11 bases. CDR3 nucleotide sequence: TGTGCCAGCAGCTTAGCCCCGACGACTAGCGGGGATTACGAGCAGTACGTC. Protein sequence: CASSLAPTTSGDYEQYV.